This TCR beta chain was recovered during a study of T cell repertoires in cytomegalovirus infection. This clonotype has ten or more counts. The antigen remains unidentified. This CDR3 has 13 residues. Germline V gives CDR1 SGHNT, CDR2 YYREEE (reference sequence). V shed 3 bases and J shed 0 bases, with 4 bases lying between them. Notes on the study in general: Cumulative frequency (of public TCR beta family members) identified carriers of CMV plus the relevant HLA. The ex vivo response showed dominance by HLA-C-restricted CMV-specific TCR beta clonotypes.

Each CDR3 protein is one row after TCRdb ran MiXCR on the reads. This table has about 230,000 distinct CDR3 sequences, approximately 6.7% appearing once. Sequencing used PBMCs. The chain carries TRBV5-4 and TRBJ1-5; unclear D gene. The receptor was isolated from a human donor in good health (CMV status not recorded). Some clones in this sample may be carry-over from other donors' samples. In DNA, the CDR3 is TGTGCCAGCAGCTCCGATAGCAATCAGCCCCAGCATTTT. Protein sequence: CASSSDSNQPQHF.